This record looks at one T cell receptor (beta chain) sequence and its context. The CDR3 totals 13 residues. V was pared by 0 bases and J by 6 bases, with 9 bases between. Germline CDR1 is SGHTA and CDR2 is FQGNSA. Seattle's cohort entered during active infection and was followed longitudinally. Generated by immunoSEQ multiplex PCR, the TCRdb table keeps only in-frame clones and is missing some. Of some 200,000 clones listed, roughly nine tenths are singletons. This sample was included in a study of blood T cell repertoires in COVID-19. Study overall: From T cells, B-cell-depleted T cells, or PBMCs came the material, which was cDNA or gDNA.

The TCR comes from a woman between 55 and 75 years old with COVID-19, enrolled during active disease. The chain couples TRBV7-2 to TRBJ2-7; no definite D call. Sequencing was performed on peripheral blood. CDR3 amino acids: CASSLASSIEQYF. In nucleotides, the CDR3 is TGTGCCAGCAGCTTAGCGTCCAGTATCGAGCAGTACTTC.